This TCR beta chain was retrieved from a study of CD4 and CD8 cells across lung adenocarcinoma regions. TCRdb ran MiXCR on the PCR reads and lists one entry per CDR3 protein. Counted here are about 5,000 distinct CDR3 sequences, approximately 67% occurring once; the ten biggest clones make up around 23%. The CDR3 totals 12 residues. Germline loops: CDR1 MNHNS, CDR2 SASEGT. V was pared by 2 bases and J by 6 bases, with 4 bases between. The patients had localized lung adenocarcinoma, a non-small cell subtype. The TCR comes from a female donor with lung adenocarcinoma. The CD4 and CD8 labels of this study may be unreliable. Sequencing used CD4+ T cells from the center of a lung tumor. This chain connects TRBV6-1 to TRBJ2-2; D remains unclear. The CDR3 sequence is CASSENAGELFF. CDR3 nucleotide sequence: TGTGCCAGCAGTGAAAATGCCGGGGAGCTGTTTTTT.